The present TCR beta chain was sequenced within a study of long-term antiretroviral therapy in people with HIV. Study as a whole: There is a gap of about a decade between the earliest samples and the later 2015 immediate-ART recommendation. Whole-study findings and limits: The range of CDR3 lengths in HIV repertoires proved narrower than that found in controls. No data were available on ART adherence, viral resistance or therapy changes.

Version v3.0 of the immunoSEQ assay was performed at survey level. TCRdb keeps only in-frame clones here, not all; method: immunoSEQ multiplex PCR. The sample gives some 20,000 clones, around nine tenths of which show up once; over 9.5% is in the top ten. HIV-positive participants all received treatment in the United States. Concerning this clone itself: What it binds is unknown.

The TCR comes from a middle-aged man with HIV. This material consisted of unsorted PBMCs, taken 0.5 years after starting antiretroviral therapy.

This CDR3 reads CASSLSPQGGNEQYF. The CDR3 bases are TGCGCCAGCAGCTTAAGTCCGCAGGGGGGCAACGAGCAGTACTTC. The rearrangement uses TRBV5-1 and TRBJ2-7; TRBD1 is a possible D gene (7 bases). The CDR3 sequence is 15 residues long. Deletions cut 2 bases from V and 5 bases from J, with 17 bases between. Germline-derived CDR1 and CDR2 are SGHRS and YFSETQ.